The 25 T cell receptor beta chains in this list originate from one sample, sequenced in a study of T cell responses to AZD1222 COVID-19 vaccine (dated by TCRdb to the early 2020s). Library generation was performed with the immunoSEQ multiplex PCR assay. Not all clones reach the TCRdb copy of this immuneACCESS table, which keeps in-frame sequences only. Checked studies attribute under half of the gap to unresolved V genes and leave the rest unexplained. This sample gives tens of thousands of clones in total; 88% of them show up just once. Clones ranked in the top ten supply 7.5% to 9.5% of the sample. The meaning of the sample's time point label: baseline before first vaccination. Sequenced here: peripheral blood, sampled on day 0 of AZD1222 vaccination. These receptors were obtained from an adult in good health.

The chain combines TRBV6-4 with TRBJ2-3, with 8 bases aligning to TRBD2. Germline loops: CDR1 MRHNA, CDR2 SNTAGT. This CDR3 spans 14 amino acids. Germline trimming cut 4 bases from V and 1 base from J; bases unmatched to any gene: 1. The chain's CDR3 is CASSGAGGTDTQYF. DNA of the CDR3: TGTGCCAGCAGTGGAGCGGGAGGCACAGATACGCAGTATTTT.

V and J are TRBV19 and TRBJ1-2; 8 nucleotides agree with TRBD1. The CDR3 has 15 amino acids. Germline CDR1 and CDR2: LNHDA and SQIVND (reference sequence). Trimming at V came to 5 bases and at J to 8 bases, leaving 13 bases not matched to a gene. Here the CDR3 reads CASSHRGQELAGYTF. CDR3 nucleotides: TGTGCCAGTAGTCATCGGGGACAGGAATTGGCGGGCTACACCTTC. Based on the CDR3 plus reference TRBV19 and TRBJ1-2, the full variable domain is DGGITQSPKYLFRKEGQNVTLSCEQNLNHDAMYWYRQDPGQGLRLIYYSQIVNDFQKGDIAEGYSVSREKKESFPLTVTSAQKNPTAFYLCASSHRGQELAGYTFGSGTRLTVV.

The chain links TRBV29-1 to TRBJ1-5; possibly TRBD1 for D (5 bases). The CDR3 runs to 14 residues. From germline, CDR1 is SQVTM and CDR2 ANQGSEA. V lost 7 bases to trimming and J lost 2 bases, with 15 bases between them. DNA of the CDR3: TGCAGCGCTAAGCCAGGGCCGGGCAATCAGCCCCAGCATTTT. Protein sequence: CSAKPGPGNQPQHF. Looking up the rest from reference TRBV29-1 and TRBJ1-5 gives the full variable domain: SAVISQKPSRDICQRGTSLTIQCQVDSQVTMMFWYRQQPGQSLTLIATANQGSEATYESGFVIDKFPISRPNLTFSTLTVSNMSPEDSSIYLCSAKPGPGNQPQHFGDGTRLSIL.

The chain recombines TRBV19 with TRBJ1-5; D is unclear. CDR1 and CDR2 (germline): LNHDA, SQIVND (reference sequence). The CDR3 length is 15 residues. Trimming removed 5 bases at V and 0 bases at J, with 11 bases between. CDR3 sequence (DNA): TGTGCCAGTAGTGTCGGGTTGTATAGCAATCAGCCCCAGCATTTT. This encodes CASSVGLYSNQPQHF.

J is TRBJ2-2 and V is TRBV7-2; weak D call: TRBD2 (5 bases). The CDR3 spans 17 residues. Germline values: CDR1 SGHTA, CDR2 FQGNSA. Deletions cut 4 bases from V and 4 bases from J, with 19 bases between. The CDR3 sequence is CASSSIARRMITGELFF. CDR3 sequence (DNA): TGTGCCAGCAGCTCAATTGCCCGGAGGATGATCACCGGGGAGCTGTTTTTT.

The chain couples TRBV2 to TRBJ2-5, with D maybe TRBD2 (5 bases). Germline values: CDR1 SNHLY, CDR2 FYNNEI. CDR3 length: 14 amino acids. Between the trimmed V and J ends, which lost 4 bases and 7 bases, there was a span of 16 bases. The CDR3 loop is CASSVLAPVGTQYF. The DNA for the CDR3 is TGTGCCAGCAGTGTTTTAGCGCCAGTGGGGACCCAGTACTTC.

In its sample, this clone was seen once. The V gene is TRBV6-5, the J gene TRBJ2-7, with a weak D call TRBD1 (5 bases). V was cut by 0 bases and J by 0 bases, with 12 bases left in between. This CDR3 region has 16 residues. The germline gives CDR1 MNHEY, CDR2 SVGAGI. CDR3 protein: CASSYSILQASYEQYF. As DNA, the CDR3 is TGTGCCAGCAGTTACTCGATACTACAGGCCTCCTACGAGCAGTACTTC.

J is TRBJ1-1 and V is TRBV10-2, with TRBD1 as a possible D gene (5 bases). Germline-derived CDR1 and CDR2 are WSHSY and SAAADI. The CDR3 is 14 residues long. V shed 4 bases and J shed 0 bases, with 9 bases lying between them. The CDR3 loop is CASSVGRVNTEAFF. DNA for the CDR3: TGCGCCAGCAGTGTGGGACGGGTGAACACTGAAGCTTTCTTT.

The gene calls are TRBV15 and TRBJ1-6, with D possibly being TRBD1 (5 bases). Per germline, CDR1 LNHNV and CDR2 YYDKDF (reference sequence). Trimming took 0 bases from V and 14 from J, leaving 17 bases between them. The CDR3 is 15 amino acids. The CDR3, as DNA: TGTGCCACCAGCAGAGAGGGGAGACAGCTCCGCACCCTCCACTTT. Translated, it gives CATSREGRQLRTLHF.

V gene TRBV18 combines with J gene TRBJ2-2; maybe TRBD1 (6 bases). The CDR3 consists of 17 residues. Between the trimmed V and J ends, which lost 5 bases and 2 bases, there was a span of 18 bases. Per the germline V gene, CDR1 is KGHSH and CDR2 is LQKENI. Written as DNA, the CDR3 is TGTGCCAGCTCAAATTACCAGACAGGCCTAAACACCGGGGAGCTGTTTTTT. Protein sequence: CASSNYQTGLNTGELFF.

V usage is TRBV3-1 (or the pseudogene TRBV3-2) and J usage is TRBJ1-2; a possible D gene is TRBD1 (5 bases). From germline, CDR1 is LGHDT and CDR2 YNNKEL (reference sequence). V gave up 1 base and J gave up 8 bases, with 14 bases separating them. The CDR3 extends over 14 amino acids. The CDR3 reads CASSQASTGEGYTF. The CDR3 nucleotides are TGTGCCAGCAGCCAAGCATCTACAGGCGAAGGCTACACCTTC.

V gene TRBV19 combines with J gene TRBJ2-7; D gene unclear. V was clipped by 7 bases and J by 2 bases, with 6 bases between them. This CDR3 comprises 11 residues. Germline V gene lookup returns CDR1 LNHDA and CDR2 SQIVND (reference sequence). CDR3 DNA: TGTGCCAGTACCGACACCTACGAGCAGTACTTC. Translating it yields CASTDTYEQYF.

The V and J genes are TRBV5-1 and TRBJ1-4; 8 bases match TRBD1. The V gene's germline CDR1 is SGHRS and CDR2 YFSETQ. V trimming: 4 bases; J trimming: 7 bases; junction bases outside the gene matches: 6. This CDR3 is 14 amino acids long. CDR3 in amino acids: CASSHGQGSEKLFF. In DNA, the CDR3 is TGCGCCAGCAGCCACGGACAGGGTTCTGAAAAACTGTTTTTT.

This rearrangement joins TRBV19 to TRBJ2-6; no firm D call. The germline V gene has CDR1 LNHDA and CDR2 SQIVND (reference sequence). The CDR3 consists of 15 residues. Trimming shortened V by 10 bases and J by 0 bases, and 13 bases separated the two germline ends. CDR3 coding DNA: TGTGCCACATCCCAGGCGATCTCTGGGGCCAACGTCCTGACTTTC. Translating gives CATSQAISGANVLTF.

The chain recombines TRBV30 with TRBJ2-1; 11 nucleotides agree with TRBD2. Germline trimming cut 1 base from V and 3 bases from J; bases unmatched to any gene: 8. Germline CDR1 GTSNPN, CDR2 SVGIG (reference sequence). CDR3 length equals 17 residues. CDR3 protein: CAWSGPGTSGYYNEQFF. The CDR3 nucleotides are TGTGCCTGGAGTGGCCCGGGGACTAGCGGCTACTACAATGAGCAGTTCTTC. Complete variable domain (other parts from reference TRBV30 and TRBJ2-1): SQTIHQWPATLVQPVGSPLSLECTVEGTSNPNLYWYRQAAGRGLQLLFYSVGIGQISSEVPQNLSASRPQDRQFILSSKKLLLSDSGFYLCAWSGPGTSGYYNEQFFGPGTRLTVL.

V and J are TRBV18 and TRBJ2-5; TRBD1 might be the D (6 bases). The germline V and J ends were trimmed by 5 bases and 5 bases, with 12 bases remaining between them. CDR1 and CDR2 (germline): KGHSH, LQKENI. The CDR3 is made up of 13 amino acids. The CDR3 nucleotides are TGTGCCAGCTCAGCGCAGGGGTACGAGACCCAGTACTTC. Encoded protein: CASSAQGYETQYF.

The CDR3 DNA reads TGTGCCAGCCTTTTAACAGGGGGCGTATACGAGCAGTACTTC. This translates into CASLLTGGVYEQYF. This sequence joins TRBV28 and TRBJ2-7, with TRBD1 matching 9 bases. This CDR3 comprises 14 residues. The junction had 9 bases not matched to a gene; V was cut back by 8 bases and J by 4 bases. Looked up from germline, CDR1 is MDHEN and CDR2 is SYDVKM.

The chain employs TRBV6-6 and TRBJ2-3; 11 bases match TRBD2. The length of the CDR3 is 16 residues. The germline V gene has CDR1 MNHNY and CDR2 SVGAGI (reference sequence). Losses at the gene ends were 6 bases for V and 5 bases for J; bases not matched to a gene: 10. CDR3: CASSPSSGRWGDTQYF. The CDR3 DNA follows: TGTGCCAGCAGCCCCTCTAGCGGGAGGTGGGGAGATACGCAGTATTTT.

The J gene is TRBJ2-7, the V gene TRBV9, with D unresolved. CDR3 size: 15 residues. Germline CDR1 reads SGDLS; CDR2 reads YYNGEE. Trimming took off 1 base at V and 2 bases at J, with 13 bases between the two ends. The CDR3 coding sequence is TGTGCCAGCAGCGTAAACGTCCAAGGTCCCTACGAGCAGTACTTC. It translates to CASSVNVQGPYEQYF.

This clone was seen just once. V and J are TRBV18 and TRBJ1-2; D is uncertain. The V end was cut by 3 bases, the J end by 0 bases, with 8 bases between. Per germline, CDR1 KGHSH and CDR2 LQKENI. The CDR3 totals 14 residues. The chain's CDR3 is CASSPEGSNYGYTF. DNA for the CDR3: TGTGCCAGCTCACCCGAGGGCTCTAACTATGGCTACACCTTC.

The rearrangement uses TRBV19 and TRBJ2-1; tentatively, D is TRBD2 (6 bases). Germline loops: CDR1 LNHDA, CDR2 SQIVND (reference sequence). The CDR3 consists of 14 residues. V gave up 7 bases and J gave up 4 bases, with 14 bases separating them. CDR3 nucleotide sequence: TGTGCCAGTACCCTTCGGGGGAGGTACAATGAGCAGTTCTTC. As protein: CASTLRGRYNEQFF.

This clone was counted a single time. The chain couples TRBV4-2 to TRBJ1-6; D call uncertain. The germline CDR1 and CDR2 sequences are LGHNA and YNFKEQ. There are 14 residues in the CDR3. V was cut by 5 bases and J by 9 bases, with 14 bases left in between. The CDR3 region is CASSSFEIGSPLHF. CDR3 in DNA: TGTGCCAGCAGCTCATTCGAGATAGGTTCACCCCTCCACTTT.

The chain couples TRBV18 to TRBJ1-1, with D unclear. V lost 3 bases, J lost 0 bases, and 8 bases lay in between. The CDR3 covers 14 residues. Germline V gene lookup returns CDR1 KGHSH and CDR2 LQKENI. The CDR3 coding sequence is TGTGCCAGCTCACCGGCCCTCATGAACACTGAAGCTTTCTTT. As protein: CASSPALMNTEAFF.

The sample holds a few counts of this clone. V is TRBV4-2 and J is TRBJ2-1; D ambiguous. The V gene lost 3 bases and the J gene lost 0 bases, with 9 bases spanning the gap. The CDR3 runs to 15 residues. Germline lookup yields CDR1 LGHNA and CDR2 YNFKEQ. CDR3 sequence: CASSHKTGSYNEQFF. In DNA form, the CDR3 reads TGTGCCAGCAGCCATAAGACGGGCTCCTACAATGAGCAGTTCTTC.

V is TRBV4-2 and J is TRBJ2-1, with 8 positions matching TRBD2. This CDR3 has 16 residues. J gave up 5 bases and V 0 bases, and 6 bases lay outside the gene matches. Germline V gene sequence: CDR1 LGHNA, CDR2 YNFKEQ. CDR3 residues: CASSQDRTSRHNEQFF. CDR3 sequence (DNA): TGTGCCAGCAGCCAAGATAGGACTAGCAGGCACAATGAGCAGTTCTTC.